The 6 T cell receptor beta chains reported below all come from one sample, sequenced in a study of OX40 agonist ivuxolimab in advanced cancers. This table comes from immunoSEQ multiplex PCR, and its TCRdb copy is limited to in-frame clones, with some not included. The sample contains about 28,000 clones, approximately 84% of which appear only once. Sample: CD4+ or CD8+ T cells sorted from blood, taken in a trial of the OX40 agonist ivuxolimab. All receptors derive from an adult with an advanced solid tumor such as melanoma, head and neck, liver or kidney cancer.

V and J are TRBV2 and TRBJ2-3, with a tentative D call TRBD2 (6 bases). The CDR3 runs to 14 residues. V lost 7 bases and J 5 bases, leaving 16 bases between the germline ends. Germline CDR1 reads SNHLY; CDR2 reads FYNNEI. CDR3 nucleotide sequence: TGTGCCAGCACCCTCCTAGCGCTCGAAGATACGCAGTATTTT. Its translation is CASTLLALEDTQYF.

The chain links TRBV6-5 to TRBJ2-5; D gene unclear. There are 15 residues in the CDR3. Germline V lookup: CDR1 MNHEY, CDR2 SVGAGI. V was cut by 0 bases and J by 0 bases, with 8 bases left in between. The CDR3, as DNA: TGTGCCAGCAGTTACTCGTTTGGGAACCAAGAGACCCAGTACTTC. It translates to CASSYSFGNQETQYF.

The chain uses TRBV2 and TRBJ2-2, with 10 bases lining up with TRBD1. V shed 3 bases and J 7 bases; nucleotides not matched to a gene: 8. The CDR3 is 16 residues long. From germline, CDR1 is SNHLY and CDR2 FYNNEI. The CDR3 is CASSEATGGWIGELFF. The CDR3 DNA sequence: TGTGCCAGCAGTGAGGCGACAGGGGGCTGGATCGGGGAGCTGTTTTTT.

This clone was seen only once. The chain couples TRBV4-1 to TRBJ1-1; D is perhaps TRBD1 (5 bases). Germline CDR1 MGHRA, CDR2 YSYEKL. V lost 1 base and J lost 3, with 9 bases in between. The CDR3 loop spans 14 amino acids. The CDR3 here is CASSQASGYTEAFF. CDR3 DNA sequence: TGCGCCAGCAGCCAAGCATCAGGGTACACTGAAGCTTTCTTT.

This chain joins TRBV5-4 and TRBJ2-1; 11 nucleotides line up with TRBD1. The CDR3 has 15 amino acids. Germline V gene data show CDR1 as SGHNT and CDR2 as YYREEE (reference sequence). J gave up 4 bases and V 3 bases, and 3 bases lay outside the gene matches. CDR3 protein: CASSYGTGGYNEQFF. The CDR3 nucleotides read TGTGCCAGCAGCTACGGGACAGGGGGGTACAATGAGCAGTTCTTC.

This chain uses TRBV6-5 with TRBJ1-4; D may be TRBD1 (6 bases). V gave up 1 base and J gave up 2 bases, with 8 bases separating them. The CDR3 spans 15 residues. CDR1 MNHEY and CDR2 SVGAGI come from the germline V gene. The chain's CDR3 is CASSYFGGTNEKLFF. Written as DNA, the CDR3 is TGTGCCAGCAGTTACTTCGGGGGCACTAATGAAAAACTGTTTTTT.